A selection of T cell receptor beta chains follows, all from one sample in a study of cytomegalovirus exposure and HLA in healthy donors. Generated by immunoSEQ multiplex PCR, the TCRdb table keeps only in-frame clones and is missing some. The table has 110,000 to 150,000 clones, 90% to 95% seen once. Sequencing used PBMCs. These receptors originate from a man between 18 and 35 years old in good health and CMV-seronegative. The CDR3 runs from the conserved cysteine through the conserved F or W. A D gene is named only where the DNA matches it firmly. Clone sizes are given selectively: once, few, many, or a class where the clone is expanded.

clone size,D gene,V gene,J gene,CDR3 DNA,CDR3 protein
NA,NA,TRBV7-9,TRBJ2-4,TGTGCCAGCAGCCCTGCCTTCCGGGAGCCCGATAAAGCCAAAAACATTCAGTACTTC,CASSPAFREPDKAKNIQYF
NA,NA,TRBV6-6,TRBJ1-2,TGTGCCAGCAGTCCCCAGCGAGCTAACTATGGCTACACCTTC,CASSPQRANYGYTF
NA,TRBD2,TRBV6-5,TRBJ2-5,TGTGCCAGCAGTTCTAGACTAGCGGGAACAGAGACCCAGTACTTC,CASSSRLAGTETQYF
NA,TRBD1,TRBV6-6,TRBJ2-1,TGTGCCAGCAGGACAGGGCTCAATGAGCAGTTCTTC,CASRTGLNEQFF
NA,NA,TRBV18,TRBJ1-1,TGTGCCAGCTCACCCGACATGACAGCGAACACTGAAGCTTTCTTT,CASSPDMTANTEAFF
NA,TRBD1,TRBV6-5,TRBJ1-2,TGTGCCAGCAGACTCTCCGGGACAGACTATGGCTACACCTTC,CASRLSGTDYGYTF
NA,NA,TRBV5-4,TRBJ1-2,TGTGCCAGCAGCCTTGACAGTATTGGCTACACCTTC,CASSLDSIGYTF
NA,NA,TRBV11-2,TRBJ1-2,TGTGCCAGCAGCTTAGAAGGAGGAAGACTAAATATCACCTTC,CASSLEGGRLNITF
NA,TRBD1,TRBV12-5,TRBJ1-1,TGTGCTAGTGGTGTGGACAGGGTCTTAGCTTTCTTT,CASGVDRVLAFF
NA,TRBD1,TRBV6-6,TRBJ2-1,TGTGCCAGCAGATCCGGGACAGTCAACAATGAGCAGTTCTTC,CASRSGTVNNEQFF
NA,NA,TRBV15,TRBJ1-1,TGTGCCACCAGCAGAGATCGCAGTCCGAACACTGAAGCTTTCTTT,CATSRDRSPNTEAFF
NA,NA,TRBV7-9,TRBJ1-3,TGTGCCAGCAGCTCGCGGACGGACACTACTGGAAACACCATATATTTT,CASSSRTDTTGNTIYF
NA,NA,TRBV11-2,TRBJ2-2,TGTGCCAGCAGCTTTACGGCGCGGGGCACCGGGGAGCTGTTTTTT,CASSFTARGTGELFF
NA,TRBD1,TRBV13,TRBJ1-1,TGTGCCAGCAGCTTAGGCAGGGGACAGGGGAACACTGAAGCTTTCTTT,CASSLGRGQGNTEAFF
NA,TRBD1,TRBV5-4,TRBJ1-5,TGTGCCAGCAGCTTGGGAGGGGCAGGGGGAAGCAATCAGCCCCAGCATTTT,CASSLGGAGGSNQPQHF
NA,NA,TRBV6-6,TRBJ2-7,TGTGCCAGCAGTTTCTATAACAGGGGAGGCTACGAGCAGTACTTC,CASSFYNRGGYEQYF
NA,TRBD2,TRBV5-4,TRBJ2-3,TGTGCCAGCAGCATAAGAGCGGGAGAGGCAGATACGCAGTATTTT,CASSIRAGEADTQYF
once,TRBD1,TRBV2,TRBJ1-4,TGTGCCAGCAGTGAAGCGCTTGGCAGGGGGTCGTTAGAACTGTTTTTT,CASSEALGRGSLELFF
NA,NA,TRBV30,TRBJ2-2,TGTGCCTGGAGTGTACTCACCGGGGAGCTGTTTTTT,CAWSVLTGELFF
NA,TRBD1,TRBV6-6,TRBJ1-2,TGTGCCAGCCAAAGACAGGGGGATTTCTATGGCTACACCTTC,CASQRQGDFYGYTF